Given below is one TCR beta chain in context. CDR3 length: 12 amino acids. V lost 5 bases, J lost 1 base, and 6 bases lay in between. In germline, CDR1 is GTSNPN, CDR2 SVGIG (reference sequence). The sample belongs to a study of blood T cell repertoires in COVID-19. Libraries were prepared by immunoSEQ multiplex PCR; TCRdb keeps only in-frame clonotypes and omits some of them. This sample has under 300,000 clones; about nine tenths occur once, and the top ten carry about 6%. This receptor was identified in a young woman with acute COVID-19. The material sequenced was PBMCs or T cells enriched from blood (not recorded which). J is TRBJ2-4 and V is TRBV30; D not certain. As DNA, the CDR3 is TGTGCCTGGGTCGGGGCCAAAAACATTCAGTACTTC. It encodes CAWVGAKNIQYF.